Detailed here is one T cell receptor (beta chain). What it binds is not known. Healthy bone marrow donors supplied every sample. Primers: 60 Vbeta forward and 13 Jbeta reverse. Some clones are missing from TCRdb's copy, which holds only in-frame ones; the method was immunoSEQ multiplex PCR. Here the sample spans about 130,000 clones, 70% to 80% being singletons. This sample was included in a study of cytomegalovirus exposure and HLA in healthy donors. Overall study results and limits: Whilst most TCR sequences proved rare, a subset of public TCRs occurred across many donors. According to reports, the classifier identified cytomegalovirus status with high specificity and sensitivity. The study flagged 150 to 200 TCR beta chains as cytomegalovirus-associated.

Germline CDR1 and CDR2: MDHEN and SYDVKM. V shed 7 bases and J 6 bases; nucleotides not matched to a gene: 6. The CDR3 contains 14 residues. This clonotype originated in a man aged 25-40 years in good health and CMV-seronegative. This chain uses TRBV28 with TRBJ2-1; 10 bases fit TRBD2. The sample consisted of PBMCs. This CDR3 reads CASTASGSFNEQFF. DNA for the CDR3: TGTGCCAGCACTGCTAGCGGGAGTTTCAATGAGCAGTTCTTC. Variable domain in full (rest from reference TRBV28 and TRBJ2-1): DVKVTQSSRYLVKRTGEKVFLECVQDMDHENMFWYRQDPGLGLRLIYFSYDVKMKEKGDIPEGYSVSREKKERFSLILESASTNQTSMYLCASTASGSFNEQFFGPGTRLTVL.